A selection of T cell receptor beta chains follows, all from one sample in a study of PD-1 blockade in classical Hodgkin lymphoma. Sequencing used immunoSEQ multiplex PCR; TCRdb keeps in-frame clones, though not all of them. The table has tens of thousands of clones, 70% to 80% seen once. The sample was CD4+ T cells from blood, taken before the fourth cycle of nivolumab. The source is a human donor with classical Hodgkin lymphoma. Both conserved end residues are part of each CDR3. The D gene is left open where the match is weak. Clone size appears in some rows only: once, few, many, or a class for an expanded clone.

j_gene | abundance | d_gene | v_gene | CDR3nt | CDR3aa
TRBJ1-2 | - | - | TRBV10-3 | TGTGCCATCAGTGAAGTGGGTAACTATGGCTACACCTTC | CAISEVGNYGYTF
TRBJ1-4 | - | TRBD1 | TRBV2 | TGTGCCAGCAGCAGGACAGGGACTAATGAAAAACTGTTTTTT | CASSRTGTNEKLFF
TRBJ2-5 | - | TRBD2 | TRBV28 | TGTGCCAGCAGTTTATCGCTAGCGGGGGGCAAGGAGACCCAGTACTTC | CASSLSLAGGKETQYF
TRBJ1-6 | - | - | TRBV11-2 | TGTGCCAGCAGCTTAGATCTCGGGGGGGGCGATTCACCCCTCCACTTT | CASSLDLGGGDSPLHF
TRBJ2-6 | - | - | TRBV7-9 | TGTGCCAGCAGCTTAGCCAGGAGTGGGGCCAACGTCCTGACTTTC | CASSLARSGANVLTF
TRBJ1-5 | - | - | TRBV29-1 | TGCAGCGTCGCCGACGGTTTTTTAGGCAATCAGCCCCAGCATTTT | CSVADGFLGNQPQHF
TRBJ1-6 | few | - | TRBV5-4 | TGTGCCAGCAGCGGGGACCGTGGGTATAATTCACCCCTCCACTTT | CASSGDRGYNSPLHF
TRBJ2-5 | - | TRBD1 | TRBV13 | TGTGCCAGCAGCCCAGGGACAGGGGCAGAGACCCAGTACTTC | CASSPGTGAETQYF
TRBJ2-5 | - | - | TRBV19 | TGTGCCAGTAGTATTTTAAGCGACACTAGAGAGACCCAGTACTTC | CASSILSDTRETQYF
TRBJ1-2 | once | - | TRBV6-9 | TGTGCCAGCAGTTATGAATCAGGGTTGAACTATGGCTACACCTTC | CASSYESGLNYGYTF
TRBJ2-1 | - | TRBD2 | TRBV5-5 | TGTGCCAGCAGCTTGGCCGGGACTAGATCCTGGCATGAGCAGTTCTTC | CASSLAGTRSWHEQFF
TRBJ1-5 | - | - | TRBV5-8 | TGTGCCAGCAGCTCGACGGTTGTTGAGCCCCAGCATTTT | CASSSTVVEPQHF
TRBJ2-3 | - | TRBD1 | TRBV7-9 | TGTGCCAGCAGCTTACGCCAGGGGGTGGCAGATACGCAGTATTTT | CASSLRQGVADTQYF
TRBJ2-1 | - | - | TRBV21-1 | TGTGCCAGCAGAAATTTAGCGGGGCTGGTGTATGAGCAGTTCTTC | CASRNLAGLVYEQFF
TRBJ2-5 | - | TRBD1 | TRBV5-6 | TGTGCCAGCAGCTTGGCCGGGACAGGGAGGGAGACCCAGTACTTC | CASSLAGTGRETQYF
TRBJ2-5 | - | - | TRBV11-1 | TGTGCCAGCAGCTTAGGTGCTCAAGAGACCCAGTACTTC | CASSLGAQETQYF
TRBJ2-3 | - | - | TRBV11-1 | TGTGCCAGCAGCCTTACCACCATCCACACAGATACGCAGTATTTT | CASSLTTIHTDTQYF
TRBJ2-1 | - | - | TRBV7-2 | TGTGCCAGCAGAAAGGACTGGAGCTCCTACAATGAGCAGTTCTTC | CASRKDWSSYNEQFF
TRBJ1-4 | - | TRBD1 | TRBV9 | TGTGCCAGCAGCGCCGCAGGGGGACAGCGTAATGAAAAACTGTTTTTT | CASSAAGGQRNEKLFF
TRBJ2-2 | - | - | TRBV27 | TGTGCCAGCACGGCCAGCCTGGAGTACACCGGGGAGCTGTTTTTT | CASTASLEYTGELFF
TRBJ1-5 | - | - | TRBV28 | TGTGCCAGCAGTTTCAGACTTTTCAATCAGCCCCAGCATTTT | CASSFRLFNQPQHF
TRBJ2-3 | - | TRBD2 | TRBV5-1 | TGCGCCAGCAGCTTGGGGCTAGCGGGGGGTTCTACGCAGTATTTT | CASSLGLAGGSTQYF
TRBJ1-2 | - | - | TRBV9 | TGTGCCAGCAGCGTAGATTCGGTATGGACCCAGGGCGGCTACACCTTC | CASSVDSVWTQGGYTF
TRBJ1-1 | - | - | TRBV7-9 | TGTGCCAGCAGCTTATATATAGGGGGAGGAGGGCCTGAAGCTTTCTTT | CASSLYIGGGGPEAFF
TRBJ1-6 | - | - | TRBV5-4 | TGTGCCAGCAGCTTGTTCGCAGTCGGGAATTCACCCCTCCACTTT | CASSLFAVGNSPLHF
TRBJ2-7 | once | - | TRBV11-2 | TGTGCCAGCAGCCCCCCCGGCTTTAAGTACGAGCAGTACTTC | CASSPPGFKYEQYF
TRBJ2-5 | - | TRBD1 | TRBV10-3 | TGTGCCATCAGTGGCCGACAGGGGAGTTCCGTTGAGACCCAGTACTTC | CAISGRQGSSVETQYF
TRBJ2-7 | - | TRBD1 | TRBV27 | TGTGCCAGCAGTTTACAGGCGGACAGGGGGGTCGAGCAGTACTTC | CASSLQADRGVEQYF
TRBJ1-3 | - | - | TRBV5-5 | TGTGCCAGCAGCTTGGTGGTGAGGAACTCTGGAAACACCATATATTTT | CASSLVVRNSGNTIYF
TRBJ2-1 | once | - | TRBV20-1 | TGCAGTGCTAGAGAAACGGCTTCGGAGTTCTTC | CSARETASEFF
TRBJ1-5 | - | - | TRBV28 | TGTGCCAGCAGTCTCGGACATACCAATCAGCCCCAGCATTTT | CASSLGHTNQPQHF
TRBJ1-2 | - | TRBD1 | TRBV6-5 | TGTGCCAGCGGGACGGACAGGGGGCCCTCCTATGGCTACACCTTC | CASGTDRGPSYGYTF
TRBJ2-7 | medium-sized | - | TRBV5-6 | TGTGCCAGCAGCTCGCTGACAGGGAGGTACGAGCAGTACTTC | CASSSLTGRYEQYF
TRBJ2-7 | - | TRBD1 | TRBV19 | TGTGCCAGTAGTATTTTTACAGGGGGTTCCTACGAGCAGTACTTC | CASSIFTGGSYEQYF
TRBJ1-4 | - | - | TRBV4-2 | TGTGCCAGCAGCGCCCATTCAGGGGAGGGTGAAAAACTGTTTTTT | CASSAHSGEGEKLFF
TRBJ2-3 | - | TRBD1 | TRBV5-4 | TGTGCCAGCAGCCAAGGCCGGACAGGGATGACGCAGTATTTT | CASSQGRTGMTQYF
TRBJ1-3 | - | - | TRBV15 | TGTGCCACCAGCAGAGAGAGTGTAAGGGACCCTGGAAACACCATATATTTT | CATSRESVRDPGNTIYF
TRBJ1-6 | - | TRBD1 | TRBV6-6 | TGTGCCAGCAGCCGGGACAGAACAGAGTGGGGTTCACCCCTCCACTTT | CASSRDRTEWGSPLHF
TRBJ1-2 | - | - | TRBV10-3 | TGTGCCATCAGTGGAAGGAGGGCGCAGGACTATGGCTACACCTTC | CAISGRRAQDYGYTF
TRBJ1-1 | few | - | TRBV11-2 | TGTGCCAGCAGCTTCATCCAGGGCGGTAACACTGAAGCTTTCTTT | CASSFIQGGNTEAFF
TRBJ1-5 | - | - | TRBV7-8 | TGTGCCAGCAGCTTAGGGACACAGAATCAGCCCCAGCATTTT | CASSLGTQNQPQHF
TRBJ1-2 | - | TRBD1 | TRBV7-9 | TGTGCCAGCAGCTCCCAGGACAGGGGAAGGGGCTACACCTTC | CASSSQDRGRGYTF
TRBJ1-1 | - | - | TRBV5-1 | TGCGCCAGCAGCTTTAGTGGTGCCCCTTTGCCCACTGAAGCTTTCTTT | CASSFSGAPLPTEAFF
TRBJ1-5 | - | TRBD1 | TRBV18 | TGTGCCAGCTCATCGACGAGACAGGGGGCTGTGGGTCAGCCCCAGCATTTT | CASSSTRQGAVGQPQHF
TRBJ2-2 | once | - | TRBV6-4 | TGTGCCAGCAGTGAACAGGGCCGGACCGGGGAGCTGTTTTTT | CASSEQGRTGELFF
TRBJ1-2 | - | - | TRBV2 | TGTGCCAGCAGTGGTGGTCAGAACTATGGCTACACCTTC | CASSGGQNYGYTF
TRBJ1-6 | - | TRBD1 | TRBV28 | TGTGCCAGCAGTTTGCCGGGGACAGCCCCGACTTTTAATAATTCACCCCTCCACTTT | CASSLPGTAPTFNNSPLHF
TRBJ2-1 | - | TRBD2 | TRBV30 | TGTGCCTGGACTAGCGGGGGGTACAATGAGCAGTTCTTC | CAWTSGGYNEQFF
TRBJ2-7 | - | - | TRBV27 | TGTGCCAGCAGTTTAGGAGAAGACTACGAGCAGTACTTC | CASSLGEDYEQYF
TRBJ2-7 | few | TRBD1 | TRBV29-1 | TGCAGCGCCGGACAGGGTACCTACGAGCAGTACTTC | CSAGQGTYEQYF
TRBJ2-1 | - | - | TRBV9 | TGTGCCAGCAGCGTAGCCTATTCGGGGTCCTACAATGAGCAGTTCTTC | CASSVAYSGSYNEQFF
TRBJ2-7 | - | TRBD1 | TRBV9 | TGTGCCAGCAGCGTAGGGGGGACAGGGGTTTACGAGCAGTACTTC | CASSVGGTGVYEQYF
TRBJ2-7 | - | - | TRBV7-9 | TGTGCCAGCAGCTTAGCCACGGGCTCGGGGTACGAGCAGTACTTC | CASSLATGSGYEQYF